This passage covers 22 T cell receptor beta chains from one sample sequenced in a study of blood T cell repertoires in COVID-19. Only in-frame clones appear in the TCRdb table, and some are missing; sequencing was by immunoSEQ multiplex PCR. The sample carries 110,000 or so clones, 90% recorded once. The source material was peripheral blood. These receptors were collected from a woman aged 50 to 65 with acute or convalescent COVID-19.

V gene TRBV13 combines with J gene TRBJ1-2; perhaps TRBD1 as D (6 bases). Germline V gene lookup returns CDR1 PRHDT and CDR2 FYEKMQ (reference sequence). The CDR3 has 14 amino acids. V gave up 4 bases and J gave up 5 bases, with 14 bases separating them. CDR3 nucleotide sequence: TGTGCCAGCAGCTCCCAGGCAGGGGCGTATGGCTACACCTTC. Amino acids: CASSSQAGAYGYTF.

The CDR3 here is CASSPPFRPGQYQETQYF. CDR3 nucleotides: TGTGCCAGCTCACCACCGTTCCGGCCGGGACAGTACCAAGAGACCCAGTACTTC. V gene TRBV18 combines with J gene TRBJ2-5, with TRBD1 matching 7 bases. Germline assignment: CDR1 KGHSH and CDR2 LQKENI. The CDR3 consists of 18 residues. Unmatched junction bases numbered 10, after V lost 0 bases and J lost 0 bases.

This chain connects TRBV3-1 (or the pseudogene TRBV3-2) to TRBJ1-2, with 9 bases matching TRBD1. The CDR3 has 14 residues. Per the germline V gene, CDR1 is LGHDT and CDR2 is YNNKEL (reference sequence). V trimming: 6 bases; J trimming: 4 bases; junction bases outside the gene matches: 6. CDR3 nucleotide sequence: TGTGCCAGCAGGGGGGCGGGACAGGGCTATGGCTACACCTTC. As protein: CASRGAGQGYGYTF.

The J gene is TRBJ2-5, the V gene TRBV11-2; D is unclear. The CDR3 spans 12 residues. Germline V gives CDR1 SGHAT, CDR2 FQNNGV. Trimming took off 3 bases at V and 3 bases at J, with 5 bases between the two ends. In DNA form, the CDR3 reads TGTGCCAGCAGCTTTTCAGAAGAGACCCAGTACTTC. The encoded protein is CASSFSEETQYF.

This rearrangement joins TRBV30 to TRBJ1-1; 8 bases match TRBD1. V gave up 0 bases and J gave up 1 base; unmatched junction bases: 4. The CDR3 consists of 15 residues. Germline-derived CDR1 and CDR2 are GTSNPN and SVGIG (reference sequence). The CDR3 coding sequence is TGTGCCTGGAGTGTAGGGACAGGCCCGAACACTGAAGCTTTCTTT. Residues: CAWSVGTGPNTEAFF.

Only one count was recorded for this clone. V and J are TRBV29-1 and TRBJ2-2; TRBD2 agrees at 9 bases. The CDR3 spans 14 residues. Germline CDR1 reads SQVTM; CDR2 reads ANQGSEA. V gave up 5 bases and J gave up 3 bases; unmatched junction bases: 4. The DNA of the CDR3 is TGCAGCGTTAGAGCGGGGGGTTACACCGGGGAGCTGTTTTTT. Its translation is CSVRAGGYTGELFF.

This sequence joins TRBV2 and TRBJ2-3, with 10 bases that match TRBD2. The CDR3 extends over 18 amino acids. Trimming cost V 0 bases and J 4 bases; bases outside gene matches: 10. The germline V gene has CDR1 SNHLY and CDR2 FYNNEI. CDR3 residues: CASSEAPSGSVLADTQYF. The CDR3 DNA sequence: TGTGCCAGCAGTGAAGCGCCTAGCGGGAGTGTCTTGGCAGATACGCAGTATTTT.

The chain joins TRBV6-5 to TRBJ1-2, with 7 bases identical to TRBD1. The CDR3 length is 15 residues. Germline V gives CDR1 MNHEY, CDR2 SVGAGI. J was trimmed by 7 bases and V by 5 bases; bases with no gene match: 13. The CDR3 DNA reads TGTGCCAGCAGTCGACAGGGACAATCTCACCGTGGCTACACCTTC. It specifies CASSRQGQSHRGYTF.

The sample holds one count of this clone. V and J are TRBV7-3 and TRBJ1-2; 8 bases line up with TRBD1. The CDR3 is 16 residues long. Germline assignment: CDR1 SGHTA and CDR2 FQGTGA. The ends lost 0 bases at V and 5 bases at J; junction bases unmatched: 8. In DNA form, the CDR3 reads TGTGCCAGCAGCTTAACCCCGGACAGGGTAGGTTATGGCTACACCTTC. Translation: CASSLTPDRVGYGYTF.

The chain has TRBV6-5 and TRBJ2-5, with 7 bases aligning to TRBD1. The V gene's germline CDR1 is MNHEY and CDR2 SVGAGI. The J segment lost 4 bases and the V segment lost 0 bases, leaving 8 bases of the junction unmatched. The CDR3 covers 16 residues. The CDR3 DNA is TGTGCCAGCAGTTACTCATCCTCAGGGGGAAGAGAGACCCAGTACTTC. This translates into CASSYSSSGGRETQYF.

This chain joins TRBV7-9 and TRBJ2-1; 7 bases map to TRBD1. The CDR3 spans 15 residues. The V gene end was trimmed by 4 bases and the J gene end by 5 bases; junction bases not matched to a gene: 8. Germline assignment: CDR1 SEHNR and CDR2 FQNEAQ (reference sequence). In nucleotides, the CDR3 is TGTGCCAGCAGCTCGACAGACAGGGAGAACAATGAGCAGTTCTTC. Translation: CASSSTDRENNEQFF.

This chain joins TRBV5-4 and TRBJ1-2, with TRBD1 as a possible D gene (6 bases). The germline CDR1 and CDR2 sequences are SGHNT and YYREEE (reference sequence). The CDR3 runs 14 residues. The V gene lost 2 bases and the J gene lost 3 bases, with 11 bases spanning the gap. Here the CDR3 DNA reads TGTGCCAGCAGCTTAAGCGCAGGGGACTATGGCTACACCTTC. Its protein product is CASSLSAGDYGYTF.

The chain is built from TRBV6-1 and TRBJ2-7, with 7 bases aligning to TRBD1. CDR1 is MNHNS and CDR2 is SASEGT in the germline V gene. This CDR3 has 15 amino acids. Losses at the gene ends were 1 base for V and 4 bases for J; bases not matched to a gene: 7. CDR3 in amino acids: CASSEGQGHHYEQYF. CDR3 nucleotide sequence: TGTGCCAGCAGTGAAGGACAGGGCCACCATTACGAGCAGTACTTC.

The rearrangement links TRBV21-1 to TRBJ2-7; no check of the table's D call, TRBD1, against the DNA was made. TRBV21-1 is marked as a pseudogene. This CDR3 has 14 residues. Written as DNA, the CDR3 is TGTGCCAGCTCCGGAGACAGGATCGTGTACGAGCAGTACTTC. It encodes CASSGDRIVYEQYF.

The genes are TRBV14 and TRBJ2-5, with D tentatively TRBD2 (5 bases). Germline V gene lookup returns CDR1 SGHDN and CDR2 FVKESK. There are 13 residues in the CDR3. Trimming removed 6 bases at V and 5 bases at J, with 13 bases between. CDR3 region: CASSRGMLETQYF. The CDR3 DNA follows: TGTGCCAGCAGTCGGGGTATGCTTGAGACCCAGTACTTC.

This chain connects TRBV30 to TRBJ2-5; D gene unclear. The CDR3 has 11 amino acids. Germline lookup yields CDR1 GTSNPN and CDR2 SVGIG (reference sequence). Trimming stripped 2 bases from V and 4 bases from J, with 5 bases between. The CDR3 DNA reads as TGTGCCTGGAGTAATATAGAGACCCAGTACTTC. Residues: CAWSNIETQYF.

This chain links TRBV28 with TRBJ2-2; TRBD1 matches at 8 bases. There are 16 residues in the CDR3. Germline assignment: CDR1 MDHEN and CDR2 SYDVKM. V shed 2 bases, J shed 1 base, and the junction held 3 bases outside the gene matches. The CDR3 sequence is CASSLVGQVNTGELFF. DNA of the CDR3: TGTGCCAGCAGTTTAGTGGGACAGGTGAACACCGGGGAGCTGTTTTTT.

CDR3 bases: TGTGCCAGCAGTTTAGGGACTCTTAAGCCCCAGCATTTT. Encoded protein: CASSLGTLKPQHF. The J gene is TRBJ1-5, the V gene TRBV12-3 or TRBV12-4, with D unclear. Deletions cut 1 base from V and 8 bases from J, with 9 bases between. The CDR3 consists of 13 residues.

The chain is built from TRBV19 and TRBJ2-7; 8 bases map to TRBD1. CDR3 length: 15 residues. Germline lookup yields CDR1 LNHDA and CDR2 SQIVND (reference sequence). Trimming cost V 5 bases and J 7 bases; bases outside gene matches: 13. CDR3 loop: CASSPQGQGAYEQYF. In DNA, the CDR3 is TGTGCCAGTAGTCCCCAGGGGCAGGGGGCATATGAGCAGTACTTC.

The chain employs TRBV19 and TRBJ1-1; D remains unclear. V was trimmed by 9 bases and J by 5 bases, leaving 10 bases between them. The CDR3 covers 11 residues. Per germline, CDR1 LNHDA and CDR2 SQIVND (reference sequence). The CDR3 loop is CASSGKTEAFF. For the CDR3, the DNA is TGTGCCAGCTCGGGGAAGACTGAAGCTTTCTTT.

Of note for this clone: This sample also contains other DNA sequences that code for the same CDR3. V and J are TRBV10-1 and TRBJ1-2; D unclear. V lost 3 bases, J lost 0 bases, and 5 bases lay in between. CDR3 length: 13 residues. Germline CDR1 is WNHNN and CDR2 is SYGVQD (reference sequence). The CDR3 nucleotides read TGCGCCAGCAGTGAAACGGCTAACTATGGCTACACCTTC. This translates into CASSETANYGYTF.

The chain combines TRBV5-4 with TRBJ1-1, with 7 bases that match TRBD1. This CDR3 comprises 12 residues. J was trimmed by 7 bases and V by 0 bases; bases with no gene match: 0. The germline V gene encodes CDR1 SGHNT and CDR2 YYREEE (reference sequence). DNA of the CDR3: TGTGCCAGCAGCTTGGACAGGGGTGAAGCTTTCTTT. Translation gives CASSLDRGEAFF. Full variable domain (remainder filled in from reference TRBV5-4 and TRBJ1-1): ETGVTQSPTHLIKTRGQQVTLRCSSQSGHNTVSWYQQALGQGPQFIFQYYREEENGRGNFPPRFSGLQFPNYSSELNVNALELDDSALYLCASSLDRGEAFFGQGTRLTVV.